A single sample gave rise to the 27 T cell receptor beta chains below, sequenced in a study of post-analysis software for immune sequencing data (dated by TCRdb to about 2015). General findings and caveats noted by the study authors: Significantly higher frequencies in patients than in controls were found for roughly 5 TRBV segments, including TRBV5-6, TRBV5-1 and TRBV20-1.

Antigens for these TCRs are unknown. Libraries were constructed by PCR. The sequencer listed for this sample is Illumina HiSeq 2500. To reduce PCR and sequencing biases, unique molecular identifiers were built into the TCR beta cDNA libraries. Starting from the raw public reads, TCRdb applied fastp trimming at Q25, assembled clones with MiXCR and retained in-frame beta chains. Rows merge per CDR3 protein into single entries with the most common DNA and genes. This sample is represented by about 820,000 distinct CDR3 sequences; under 70% of them were singletons. The top ten clones comprise about 4.8% of the sample. Input material: blood. The receptors derive from a girl aged 5-17 years with multiple sclerosis.

This chain joins TRBV29-1 and TRBJ2-7; tentatively, D is TRBD1 or TRBD2 (5 bases each). V was cut by 4 bases and J by 3 bases, with 10 bases left in between. The CDR3 is 12 amino acids. In germline, CDR1 is SQVTM, CDR2 ANQGSEA. CDR3 in DNA: TGCAGCGTTGGGGACGGCTTCTACGAGCAGTACTTC. Amino acids: CSVGDGFYEQYF.

The V call is TRBV29-1, the J call TRBJ2-1; D unresolved. Trimming shortened V by 6 bases and J by 4 bases, and 10 bases separated the two germline ends. The CDR3 length is 12 residues. Germline CDR1 SQVTM, CDR2 ANQGSEA. CDR3 bases: TGCAGCGTAAGGACGGATTACAATGAGCAGTTCTTC. Translation gives CSVRTDYNEQFF.

Only one count was recorded for this clonotype. This chain connects TRBV9 to TRBJ2-2; D is uncertain. The CDR3 length is 13 residues. Between the trimmed V and J ends, which lost 0 bases and 5 bases, there was a span of 5 bases. Germline V gives CDR1 SGDLS, CDR2 YYNGEE. This chain's CDR3 is CASSVDGTGELFF. The CDR3, as DNA: TGTGCCAGCAGCGTAGACGGGACCGGGGAGCTGTTTTTT.

The J gene is TRBJ1-4, the V gene TRBV5-1; D is uncertain. This CDR3 spans 13 amino acids. CDR1 and CDR2 from the germline V gene are SGHRS and YFSETQ. V was pared by 4 bases and J by 0 bases, with 4 bases between. CDR3 nucleotide sequence: TGCGCCAGCAGCGCTGCAACTAATGAAAAACTGTTTTTT. Amino acid sequence: CASSAATNEKLFF.

This clonotype was seen a handful of times. The rearrangement uses TRBV6-4 and TRBJ2-1; D gene unclear. Germline loops: CDR1 MRHNA, CDR2 SNTAGT. The CDR3 covers 13 residues. The V gene lost 5 bases and the J gene lost 3 bases, with 8 bases spanning the gap. CDR3: CASSSLYYNEQFF. DNA of the CDR3: TGTGCCAGCAGTAGCCTCTACTACAATGAGCAGTTCTTC.

The chain couples TRBV29-1 to TRBJ2-3, with TRBD2 identical over 12 bases. CDR3 length equals 18 residues. With 7 bases clipped from V and 1 base from J, the junction kept 15 bases outside the gene matches. Germline CDR1 reads SQVTM; CDR2 reads ANQGSEA. DNA for the CDR3: TGCAGCGCCCTCCTCTCGACTAGCGGGGGTCTACGCACAGATACGCAGTATTTT. Translating it yields CSALLSTSGGLRTDTQYF.

The chain has TRBV6-6 and TRBJ2-1; 9 positions match TRBD2. This CDR3 has 15 amino acids. With 5 bases clipped from V and 2 bases from J, the junction kept 4 bases outside the gene matches. The germline gives CDR1 MNHNY, CDR2 SVGAGI (reference sequence). The CDR3 loop is CASSRLAEAYNEQFF. CDR3 bases: TGTGCCAGCAGTAGACTAGCGGAGGCCTACAATGAGCAGTTCTTC.

This clonotype showed up just a few times. V and J are TRBV29-1 and TRBJ2-7, with a weak D call TRBD1 (5 bases). CDR3 length: 14 amino acids. CDR1 and CDR2 from the germline V gene are SQVTM and ANQGSEA. Trimming removed 4 bases from V and 2 bases from J, with 15 bases in between. The chain's CDR3 is CSVATSGYTYEQYF. CDR3 nucleotide sequence: TGCAGCGTTGCTACGTCAGGGTACACCTACGAGCAGTACTTC.

This clonotype has a handful of counts. The rearrangement uses TRBV5-6 and TRBJ2-5; D tentatively reads TRBD1 or TRBD2 (5 bases each). CDR1 and CDR2 from the germline V gene are SGHDT and YYEEEE. This CDR3 has 14 amino acids. V lost 3 bases and J lost 5, with 14 bases in between. DNA of the CDR3: TGTGCCAGCAGCTGGGACCCGGGGCGGGAGACCCAGTACTTC. It yields the protein CASSWDPGRETQYF.

This clonotype was observed a few times. The gene calls are TRBV20-1 and TRBJ1-2; 12 nucleotides align to TRBD1. The germline V gene encodes CDR1 DFQATT and CDR2 SNEGSKA (reference sequence). The V segment lost 6 bases and the J segment 7 bases; nucleotides outside the gene matches: 6. The CDR3 consists of 13 residues. This CDR3 is CSAPGQGAAGYTF. DNA for the CDR3: TGCAGTGCCCCGGGACAGGGGGCGGCTGGCTACACCTTC.

V is TRBV6-4 and J is TRBJ1-5; no clear D. The germline V and J ends were trimmed by 3 bases and 2 bases, with 5 bases remaining between them. Germline V gene data show CDR1 as MRHNA and CDR2 as SNTAGT. The CDR3 consists of 13 residues. CDR3 amino acids: CASSEKGNQPQHF. The DNA for the CDR3 is TGTGCCAGCAGTGAGAAAGGCAATCAGCCCCAGCATTTT.

The CDR3 region is CAGARDGYYEQYF. The CDR3 DNA sequence: TGTGCGGGTGCTCGGGACGGATACTACGAGCAGTACTTC. The chain recombines TRBV30 with TRBJ2-7; the D call may be TRBD1 or TRBD2 (5 bases each). This CDR3 spans 13 amino acids. Germline lookup yields CDR1 GTSNPN and CDR2 SVGIG (reference sequence).

This clonotype was counted once. V and J are TRBV9 and TRBJ1-4; 7 bases map to TRBD1. Germline V lookup: CDR1 SGDLS, CDR2 YYNGEE. The junction had 3 bases not matched to a gene; V was cut back by 3 bases and J by 4 bases. The CDR3 length is 14 residues. Here the CDR3 reads CASSGGGRNEKLFF. The CDR3 region has the DNA TGTGCCAGCAGCGGAGGGGGCCGTAATGAAAAACTGTTTTTT. The variable domain in full, with the rest retrieved from reference TRBV9 and TRBJ1-4, is DSGVTQTPKHLITATGQRVTLRCSPRSGDLSVYWYQQSLDQGLQFLIQYYNGEERAKGNILERFSAQQFPDLHSELNLSSLELGDSALYFCASSGGGRNEKLFFGSGTQLSVL.

This clonotype was detected only a few times. The genes are TRBV7-9 and TRBJ2-1, with 12 bases that match TRBD1. The J segment lost 4 bases and the V segment lost 5 bases, leaving 6 bases of the junction unmatched. CDR3 length: 16 amino acids. Germline CDR1 SEHNR, CDR2 FQNEAQ (reference sequence). The DNA of the CDR3 is TGTGCCAGCAGCCGGGGACAGGGGGCGCCTTACAATGAGCAGTTCTTC. It specifies CASSRGQGAPYNEQFF.

This clonotype was counted between two and nine times. The chain is built from TRBV20-1 and TRBJ2-5, with 11 bases aligning to TRBD2. CDR1 DFQATT and CDR2 SNEGSKA come from the germline V gene (reference sequence). Trimming at V came to 6 bases and at J to 2 bases, leaving 11 bases not matched to a gene. The CDR3 extends over 16 amino acids. CDR3 sequence: CSALLAGGPRQETQYF. CDR3 in DNA: TGCAGTGCCCTCTTAGCGGGGGGGCCGCGGCAAGAGACCCAGTACTTC.

The chain employs TRBV5-1 and TRBJ2-1; 10 nucleotides align to TRBD1. Trimming cost V 4 bases and J 9 bases; bases outside gene matches: 10. Germline-derived CDR1 and CDR2 are SGHRS and YFSETQ. This CDR3 has 15 residues. As DNA, the CDR3 is TGCGCCAGCAGCAGCCCCGGGACAGGGGACGGTGAGCAGTTCTTC. It encodes CASSSPGTGDGEQFF.

The chain couples TRBV20-1 to TRBJ2-3; the match to TRBD1 covers 7 bases. This CDR3 has 15 amino acids. The V segment lost 6 bases and the J segment 3 bases; nucleotides outside the gene matches: 12. CDR1 is DFQATT and CDR2 is SNEGSKA in the germline V gene (reference sequence). CDR3 region: CSASLQGRGTDTQYF. In DNA, the CDR3 is TGCAGTGCATCCCTCCAGGGCAGGGGGACAGATACGCAGTATTTT.

This clonotype showed up just a few times. The chain has TRBV29-1 and TRBJ1-2, with unresolved D. The germline CDR1 and CDR2 sequences are SQVTM and ANQGSEA. The CDR3 sequence is 11 residues long. Trimming pared 5 bases from V and 6 bases from J, leaving 10 bases between. The CDR3: CSVSLYHGYTF. The DNA for the CDR3 is TGCAGCGTTTCCCTATACCATGGCTACACCTTC.

This clonotype occurred a few times. The chain recombines TRBV5-1 with TRBJ2-5; a possible D gene is TRBD2 (5 bases). Per the germline V gene, CDR1 is SGHRS and CDR2 is YFSETQ. The CDR3 is made up of 15 amino acids. The V gene lost 6 bases and the J gene lost 3 bases, with 18 bases spanning the gap. CDR3 nucleotides: TGCGCCAGCACTCCCGGTGGGGAGAAGGAAGAGACCCAGTACTTC. This codes for CASTPGGEKEETQYF.

The rearrangement joins TRBV3-1 to TRBJ1-1; 7 bases align to TRBD1. The V gene end was trimmed by 4 bases and the J gene end by 5 bases; junction bases not matched to a gene: 10. The germline V gene encodes CDR1 LGHDT and CDR2 YNNKEL (reference sequence). The CDR3 sequence is 15 residues long. CDR3 nucleotide sequence: TGTGCCAGCAGCCCGACCCGGGACAGAGGAACTGAAGCTTTCTTT. Its translation: CASSPTRDRGTEAFF.

This clonotype was seen a handful of times. At one end the junction does not follow the germline gene, possibly because of a read error. V usage is TRBV7-2 and J usage is TRBJ2-3, with TRBD2 identical over 11 bases. The CDR3 is made up of 17 amino acids. Germline V CDR1 and CDR2: SGHTA, FQGNSA. CDR3 residues: CASSLALAGGPGDTQYF. Here the CDR3 DNA reads TGTGCCAGCAGTTTAGCGTTAGCGGGGGGGCCCGGGGATACGCAGTATTTT.

This clonotype was seen only a few times. V usage is TRBV6-6 and J usage is TRBJ2-5, with 16 nucleotides matching TRBD2. Germline assignment: CDR1 MNHNY and CDR2 SVGAGI (reference sequence). With 10 bases clipped from V and 2 bases from J, the junction kept 10 bases outside the gene matches. The CDR3 is 17 residues long. As DNA, the CDR3 is TGTGCCACCTGCCCGCCGGGACTAGCGGGGGGGCAAGAGACCCAGTACTTC. Protein: CATCPPGLAGGQETQYF.

J is TRBJ2-3 and V is TRBV4-1; D remains unclear. Germline-derived CDR1 and CDR2 are MGHRA and YSYEKL. The CDR3 runs to 16 residues. Trimming took off 1 base at V and 1 base at J, with 12 bases between the two ends. CDR3 sequence reads: CASSQVRSTGTDTQYF. CDR3 bases: TGCGCCAGCAGCCAAGTCCGGTCAACTGGCACAGATACGCAGTATTTT.

This clonotype was picked up a small number of times. The chain recombines TRBV12-3 or TRBV12-4 with TRBJ1-1; the match to TRBD1 covers 8 bases. V lost 7 bases and J lost 3; bases outside the gene matches: 7. This CDR3 is 14 amino acids long. The CDR3 region has the DNA TGTGCCAGCAACGGACAGGGTGGGGACACTGAAGCTTTCTTT. As protein: CASNGQGGDTEAFF.

V gene TRBV29-1 combines with J gene TRBJ2-1; 8 bases are shared with TRBD2. After removal of 3 bases from V and 3 bases from J, the junction contained 7 bases not matched to a gene. Per the germline V gene, CDR1 is SQVTM and CDR2 is ANQGSEA. The CDR3 totals 15 residues. As DNA, the CDR3 is TGCAGCGTTGAGGTGGAGCGGGAGTTCTACAATGAGCAGTTCTTC. As protein: CSVEVEREFYNEQFF.

In DNA, the CDR3 is TGCGCCAGCAGCTTGGCCTTGGCGGGTACGAGGACCCAGTACTTC. It is translated as CASSLALAGTRTQYF. The chain combines TRBV5-1 with TRBJ2-5, with D possibly being TRBD2 (5 bases). Germline lookup yields CDR1 SGHRS and CDR2 YFSETQ. V was shortened by 0 bases and J by 7 bases, with 16 bases between the two germline ends. This CDR3 contains 15 residues.

This clonotype was observed many times. V usage is TRBV2 and J usage is TRBJ1-2; D is ambiguous. The CDR3 is 13 residues long. V was trimmed by 4 bases and J by 4 bases, leaving 10 bases between them. CDR1 and CDR2 from the germline V gene are SNHLY and FYNNEI. The CDR3 nucleotides read TGTGCCAGCAGTGTAGGGCTCGGCTATGGCTACACCTTC. This gives the protein CASSVGLGYGYTF.